This T cell receptor (beta chain) comes out of a study of blood T cells in healthy people across ages. Study-level results: Long-lived and aged donors differed, with more naive CD4+ cells and higher diversity in the long-lived.

Healthy Caucasian individuals from Russia aged about 6 to 95 served as donors. CDR3 length: 15 residues. Per the germline V gene, CDR1 is MNHEY and CDR2 is SVGAGI. Germline trimming cut 5 bases from V and 3 bases from J; bases unmatched to any gene: 4. This clonotype was counted a few times. Its matching antigen is unknown. A J-beta primer mix and a sample-barcoded 5' primer were used in a second PCR of roughly 6 to 11 cycles. Tags on each cDNA molecule came from a template-switch adaptor with 12 random nucleotides. One entry per CDR3 protein, called by TCRdb with MiXCR from the 5' RACE reads. The sample has some 1.5 million distinct CDR3 sequences; about 30% are singletons.

The origin of this receptor is a woman aged 25 to 45 in good health. The chain uses TRBV6-5 and TRBJ1-1, with 12 bases matching TRBD1. Source material: blood. CDR3 nucleotide sequence: TGTGCCAGCAGTGGGACAGGGGGCAGGGACACTGAAGCTTTCTTT. It yields the protein CASSGTGGRDTEAFF.